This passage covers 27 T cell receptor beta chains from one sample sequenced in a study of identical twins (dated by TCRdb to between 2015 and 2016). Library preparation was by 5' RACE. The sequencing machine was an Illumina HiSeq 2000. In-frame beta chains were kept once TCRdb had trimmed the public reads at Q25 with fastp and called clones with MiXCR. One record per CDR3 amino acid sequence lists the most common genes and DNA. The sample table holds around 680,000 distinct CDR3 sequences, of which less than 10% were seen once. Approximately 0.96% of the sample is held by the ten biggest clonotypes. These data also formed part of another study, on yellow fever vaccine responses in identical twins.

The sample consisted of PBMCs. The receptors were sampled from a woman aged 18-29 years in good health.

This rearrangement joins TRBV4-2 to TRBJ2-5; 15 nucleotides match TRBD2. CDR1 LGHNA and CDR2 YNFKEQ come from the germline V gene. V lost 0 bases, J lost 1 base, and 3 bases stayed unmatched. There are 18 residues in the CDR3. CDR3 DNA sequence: TGTGCCAGCAGCCAAGACGGGACTAGCGGGAGGACCCAAGAGACCCAGTACTTC. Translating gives CASSQDGTSGRTQETQYF.

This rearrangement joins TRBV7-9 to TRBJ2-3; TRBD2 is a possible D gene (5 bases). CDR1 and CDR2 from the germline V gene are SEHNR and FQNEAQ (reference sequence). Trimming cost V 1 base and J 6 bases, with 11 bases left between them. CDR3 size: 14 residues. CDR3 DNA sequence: TGTGCCAGCAGCTTAGGATCTGGCGGGGATACGCAGTATTTT. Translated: CASSLGSGGDTQYF.

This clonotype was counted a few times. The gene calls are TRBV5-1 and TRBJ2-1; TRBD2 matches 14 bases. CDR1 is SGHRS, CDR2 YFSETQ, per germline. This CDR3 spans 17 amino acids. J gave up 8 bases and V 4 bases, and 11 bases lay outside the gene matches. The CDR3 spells CASSPLTSGRAGDEQFF. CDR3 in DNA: TGCGCCAGCAGCCCACTGACTAGCGGGAGGGCTGGAGATGAGCAGTTCTTC. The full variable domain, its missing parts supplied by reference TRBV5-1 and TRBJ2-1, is KAGVTQTPRYLIKTRGQQVTLSCSPISGHRSVSWYQQTPGQGLQFLFEYFSETQRNKGNFPGRFSGRQFSNSRSEMNVSTLELGDSALYLCASSPLTSGRAGDEQFFGPGTRLTVL.

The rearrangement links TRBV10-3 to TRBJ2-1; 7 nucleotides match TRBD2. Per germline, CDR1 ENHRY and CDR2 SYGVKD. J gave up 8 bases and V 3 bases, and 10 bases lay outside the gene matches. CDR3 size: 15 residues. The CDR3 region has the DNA TGTGCCATCAGTGACTTGACTAGCCAGAGCTATGAGCAGTTCTTC. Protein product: CAISDLTSQSYEQFF.

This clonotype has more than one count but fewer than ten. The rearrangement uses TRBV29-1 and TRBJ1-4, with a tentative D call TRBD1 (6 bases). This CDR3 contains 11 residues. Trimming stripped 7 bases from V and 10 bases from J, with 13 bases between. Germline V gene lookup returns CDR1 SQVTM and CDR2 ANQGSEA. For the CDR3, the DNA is TGCAGCGGGCAACAGGGCGCAAAACTGTTTTTT. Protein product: CSGQQGAKLFF.

CDR3 protein: CASSPSGGAKSNEQFF. CDR3 nucleotides: TGTGCCAGCAGCCCTAGCGGGGGGGCTAAAAGTAATGAGCAGTTCTTC. The chain employs TRBV28 and TRBJ2-1; TRBD2 agrees at 12 bases. CDR3 length: 16 amino acids. Germline-derived CDR1 and CDR2 are MDHEN and SYDVKM. V lost 6 bases, J lost 7 bases, and 10 bases stayed unmatched.

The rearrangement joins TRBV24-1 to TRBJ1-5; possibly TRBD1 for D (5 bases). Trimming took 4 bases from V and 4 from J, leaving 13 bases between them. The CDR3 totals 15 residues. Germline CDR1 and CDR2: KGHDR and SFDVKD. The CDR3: CATSDPSTANQPQHF. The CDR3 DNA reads TGTGCCACCAGTGACCCCTCGACAGCTAATCAGCCCCAGCATTTT.

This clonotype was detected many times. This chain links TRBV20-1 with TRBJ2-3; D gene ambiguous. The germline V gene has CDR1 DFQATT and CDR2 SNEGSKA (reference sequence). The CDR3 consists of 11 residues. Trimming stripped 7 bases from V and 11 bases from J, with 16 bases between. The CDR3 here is CSGWFLTVQYF. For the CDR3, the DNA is TGCAGTGGTTGGTTTTTAACTGTGCAGTATTTT.

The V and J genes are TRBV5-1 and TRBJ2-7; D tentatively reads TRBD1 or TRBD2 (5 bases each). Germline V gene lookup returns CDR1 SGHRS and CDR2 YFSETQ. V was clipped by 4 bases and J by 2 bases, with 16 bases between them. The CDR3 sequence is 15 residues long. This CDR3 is CASSGGGVGPYEQYF. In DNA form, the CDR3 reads TGCGCCAGCAGCGGGGGTGGGGTGGGGCCCTACGAGCAGTACTTC. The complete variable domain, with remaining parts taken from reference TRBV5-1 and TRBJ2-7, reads KAGVTQTPRYLIKTRGQQVTLSCSPISGHRSVSWYQQTPGQGLQFLFEYFSETQRNKGNFPGRFSGRQFSNSRSEMNVSTLELGDSALYLCASSGGGVGPYEQYFGPGTRLTVT.

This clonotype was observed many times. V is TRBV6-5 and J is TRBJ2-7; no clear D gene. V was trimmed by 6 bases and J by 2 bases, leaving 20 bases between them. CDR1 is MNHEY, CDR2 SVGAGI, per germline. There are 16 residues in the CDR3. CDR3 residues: CASSYGLDHRTYEQYF. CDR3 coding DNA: TGTGCCAGCAGCTACGGATTGGACCACCGGACCTACGAGCAGTACTTC.

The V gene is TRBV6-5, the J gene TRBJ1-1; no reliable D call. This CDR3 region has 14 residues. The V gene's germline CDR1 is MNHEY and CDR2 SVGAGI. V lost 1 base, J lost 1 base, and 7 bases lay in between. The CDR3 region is CASSYWVGNTEAFF. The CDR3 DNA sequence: TGTGCCAGCAGTTACTGGGTGGGGAACACTGAAGCTTTCTTT.

Here the CDR3 reads CASSPPTGGDYEQYF. In DNA form, the CDR3 reads TGTGCCAGCAGTCCACCCACCGGGGGGGACTACGAGCAGTACTTC. V usage is TRBV28 and J usage is TRBJ2-7, with 8 bases identical to TRBD2. This CDR3 comprises 15 residues. After removal of 5 bases from V and 3 bases from J, the junction contained 9 bases not matched to a gene. The germline V gene has CDR1 MDHEN and CDR2 SYDVKM.

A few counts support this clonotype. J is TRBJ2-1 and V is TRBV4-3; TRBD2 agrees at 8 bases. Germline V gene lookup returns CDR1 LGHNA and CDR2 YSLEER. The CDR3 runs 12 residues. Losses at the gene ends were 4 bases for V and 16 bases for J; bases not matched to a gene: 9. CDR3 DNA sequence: TGCGCCAGCAGCCTCACCAGCGGGAGACTCTTCTTC. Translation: CASSLTSGRLFF.

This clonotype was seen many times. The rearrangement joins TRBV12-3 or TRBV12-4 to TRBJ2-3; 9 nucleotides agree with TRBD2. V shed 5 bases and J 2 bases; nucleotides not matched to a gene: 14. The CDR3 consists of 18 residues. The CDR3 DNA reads TGTGCCAGCAGTCCCTCCCGCGGGAGGGCCCTGGTCACAGATACGCAGTATTTT. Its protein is CASSPSRGRALVTDTQYF.

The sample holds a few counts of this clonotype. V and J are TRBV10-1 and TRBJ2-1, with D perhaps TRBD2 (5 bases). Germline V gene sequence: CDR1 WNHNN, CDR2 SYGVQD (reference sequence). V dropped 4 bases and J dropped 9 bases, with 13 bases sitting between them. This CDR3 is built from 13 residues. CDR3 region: CASSVLLESEQFF. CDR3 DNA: TGCGCCAGCAGTGTGCTACTAGAGTCTGAGCAGTTCTTC.

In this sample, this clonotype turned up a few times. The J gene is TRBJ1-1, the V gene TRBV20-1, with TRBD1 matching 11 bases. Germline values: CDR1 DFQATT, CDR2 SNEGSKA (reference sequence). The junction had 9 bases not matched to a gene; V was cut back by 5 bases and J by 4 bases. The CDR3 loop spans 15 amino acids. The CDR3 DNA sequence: TGCAGTGCTCAAGACCCCGGGACAGGGGGCACTGAAGCTTTCTTT. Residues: CSAQDPGTGGTEAFF.

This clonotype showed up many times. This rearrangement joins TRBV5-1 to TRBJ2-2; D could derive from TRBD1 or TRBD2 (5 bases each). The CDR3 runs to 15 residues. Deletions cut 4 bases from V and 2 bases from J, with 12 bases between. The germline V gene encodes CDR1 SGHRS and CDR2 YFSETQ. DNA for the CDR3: TGCGCCAGCAGCGGGCAGGGACCAAACACCGGGGAGCTGTTTTTT. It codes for CASSGQGPNTGELFF.

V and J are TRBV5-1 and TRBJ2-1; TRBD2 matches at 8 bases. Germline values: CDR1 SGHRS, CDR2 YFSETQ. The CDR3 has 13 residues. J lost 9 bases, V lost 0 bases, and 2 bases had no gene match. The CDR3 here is CASSLGLAPEQFF. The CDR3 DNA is TGCGCCAGCAGCTTGGGACTAGCGCCTGAGCAGTTCTTC.

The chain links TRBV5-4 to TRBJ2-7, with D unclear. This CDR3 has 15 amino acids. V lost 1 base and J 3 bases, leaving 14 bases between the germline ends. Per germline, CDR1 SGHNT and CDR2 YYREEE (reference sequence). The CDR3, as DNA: TGTGCCAGCAGCTTGTATAGCTATGGTAACTACGAGCAGTACTTC. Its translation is CASSLYSYGNYEQYF.

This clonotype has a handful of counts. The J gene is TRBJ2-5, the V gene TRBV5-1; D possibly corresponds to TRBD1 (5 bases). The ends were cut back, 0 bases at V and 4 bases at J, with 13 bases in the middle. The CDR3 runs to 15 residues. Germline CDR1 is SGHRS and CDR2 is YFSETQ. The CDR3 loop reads CASSLEAGIRETQYF. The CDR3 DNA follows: TGCGCCAGCAGCTTGGAGGCAGGGATTCGAGAGACCCAGTACTTC.

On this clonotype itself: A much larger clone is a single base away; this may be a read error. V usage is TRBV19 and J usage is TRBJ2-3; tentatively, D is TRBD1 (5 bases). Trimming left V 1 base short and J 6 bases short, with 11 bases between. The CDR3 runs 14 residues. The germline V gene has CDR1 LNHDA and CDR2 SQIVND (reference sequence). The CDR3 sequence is CASSIGTRGDTQYF. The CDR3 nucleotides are TGTGCCAGTAGTATAGGGACAAGGGGCGATACGCAGTATTTT.

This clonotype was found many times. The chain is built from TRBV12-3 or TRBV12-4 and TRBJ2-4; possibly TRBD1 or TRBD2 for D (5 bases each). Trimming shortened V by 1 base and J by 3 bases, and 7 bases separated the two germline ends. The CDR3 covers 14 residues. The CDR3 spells CASSLGGIKNIQYF. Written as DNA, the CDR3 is TGTGCCAGCAGTTTAGGGGGGATCAAAAACATTCAGTACTTC.

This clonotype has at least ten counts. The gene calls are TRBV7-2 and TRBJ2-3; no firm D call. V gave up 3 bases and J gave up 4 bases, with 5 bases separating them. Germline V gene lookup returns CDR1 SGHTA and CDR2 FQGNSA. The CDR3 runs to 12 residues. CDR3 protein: CASSFRADTQYF. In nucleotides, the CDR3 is TGTGCCAGCAGCTTTCGGGCAGATACGCAGTATTTT.

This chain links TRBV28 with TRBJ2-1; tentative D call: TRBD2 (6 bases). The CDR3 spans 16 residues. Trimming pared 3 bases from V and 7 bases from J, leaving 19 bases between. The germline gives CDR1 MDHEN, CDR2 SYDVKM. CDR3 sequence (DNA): TGTGCCAGCAGTTTGAATGCGGGGCCGCTCGGAAATGAGCAGTTCTTC. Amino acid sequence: CASSLNAGPLGNEQFF.

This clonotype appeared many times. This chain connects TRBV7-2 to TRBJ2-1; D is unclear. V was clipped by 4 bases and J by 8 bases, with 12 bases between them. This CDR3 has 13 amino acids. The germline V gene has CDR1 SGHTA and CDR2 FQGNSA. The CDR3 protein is CASSSTNLDEQFF. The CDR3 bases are TGTGCCAGCAGCTCAACCAACCTCGATGAGCAGTTCTTC. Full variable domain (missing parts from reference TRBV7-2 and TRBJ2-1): GAGVSQSPSNKVTEKGKDVELRCDPISGHTALYWYRQSLGQGLEFLIYFQGNSAPDKSGLPSDRFSAERTGGSVSTLTIQRTQQEDSAVYLCASSSTNLDEQFFGPGTRLTVL.

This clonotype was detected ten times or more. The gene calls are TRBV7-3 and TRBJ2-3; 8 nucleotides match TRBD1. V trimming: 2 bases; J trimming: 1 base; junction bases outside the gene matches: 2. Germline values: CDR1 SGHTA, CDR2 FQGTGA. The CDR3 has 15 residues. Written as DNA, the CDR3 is TGTGCCAGCAGCTTACAGACAGGGGGCACAGATACGCAGTATTTT. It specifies CASSLQTGGTDTQYF.

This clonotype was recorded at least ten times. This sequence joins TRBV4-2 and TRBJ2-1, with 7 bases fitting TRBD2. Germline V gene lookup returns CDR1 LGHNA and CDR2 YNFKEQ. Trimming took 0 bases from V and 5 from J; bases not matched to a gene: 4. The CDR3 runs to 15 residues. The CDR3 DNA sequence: TGTGCCAGCAGCCAAGACCTAGCGGAGCACAATGAGCAGTTCTTC. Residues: CASSQDLAEHNEQFF.